This T cell receptor (beta chain) was profiled in a study of blood T cell repertoires in COVID-19. Sequencing used immunoSEQ multiplex PCR; TCRdb keeps in-frame clones, though not all of them. The data show some 130,000 clones, about 78% seen once. This CDR3 contains 13 residues. V trimming: 4 bases; J trimming: 4 bases; junction bases outside the gene matches: 1. Germline V gives CDR1 MGHRA, CDR2 YSYEKL. Sample: peripheral blood. This TCR derives from a man in his sixties who had recovered from COVID-19. The rearrangement uses TRBV4-1 and TRBJ1-5, with TRBD1 matching over 7 bases. The CDR3 here is CASSPTGNQPQHF. CDR3 in DNA: TGCGCCAGCAGCCCGACAGGGAATCAGCCCCAGCATTTT.